These 17 T cell receptor beta chains share one sample of origin, sequenced in a study of CD8+CD57+ T cells in acquired aplastic anemia. CD8+CD57+ cell expansion, shown by flow cytometry, had occurred in the patients selected for sequencing. Profiling of TCR beta VDJ combinations and CDR3 sequences used genomic DNA as template. A single record per CDR3 protein comes from TCRdb applying MiXCR to the reads. The table records around 430,000 distinct CDR3 sequences, approximately 32% of them present only once. Sequencing was performed on sorted CD4+, CD8+, or CD8+CD57+ T cells (not recorded which) from PBMCs. The receptors were sampled from a human donor with aplastic anemia.

Many counts were recorded for this clonotype. The genes are TRBV20-1 and TRBJ2-7, with D perhaps matching TRBD2 (6 bases). CDR1 and CDR2 from the germline V gene are DFQATT and SNEGSKA (reference sequence). The V end lost 4 bases, the J end lost 3 bases, and 10 bases lay between the germline ends. CDR3 length: 12 amino acids. CDR3 nucleotides: TGCAGTGCTACGGGACTCATCTACGAGCAGTACTTC. It is translated as CSATGLIYEQYF.

The chain recombines TRBV7-2 with TRBJ2-7; TRBD2 matches 11 bases. V was clipped by 5 bases and J by 3 bases; unmatched bases: 9. This CDR3 is built from 16 residues. Germline V lookup: CDR1 SGHTA, CDR2 FQGNSA. CDR3 DNA sequence: TGTGCCAGCAGCCAAGGGCTAGCGGGAGGCCACTACGAGCAGTACTTC. Translation: CASSQGLAGGHYEQYF.

This clonotype was detected many times. The genes are TRBV2 and TRBJ1-5; TRBD1 agrees at 7 bases. The CDR3 is 13 amino acids. The trim removed 6 bases at V and 7 bases at J, leaving 6 bases unmatched. The germline V gene has CDR1 SNHLY and CDR2 FYNNEI. CDR3 amino acids: CASRDRQGQPQHF. CDR3 bases: TGTGCCAGCAGGGACCGACAGGGACAGCCCCAGCATTTT.

This clonotype was seen many times. The chain has TRBV20-1 and TRBJ2-7; 8 bases fit TRBD2. The J segment lost 7 bases and the V segment lost 5 bases, leaving 10 bases of the junction unmatched. Germline CDR1 is DFQATT and CDR2 is SNEGSKA (reference sequence). The CDR3 length is 13 residues. Here the CDR3 DNA reads TGCAGTGCTGGGCGGGGGGCCAGGGGAGAGCAGTACTTC. Encoded protein: CSAGRGARGEQYF.

This clonotype occurred a few times. V usage is TRBV3-1 and J usage is TRBJ1-5; no reliable D call. This CDR3 has 15 amino acids. Trimming took off 0 bases at V and 6 bases at J, with 12 bases between the two ends. The germline V gene encodes CDR1 LGHDT and CDR2 YNNKEL (reference sequence). The CDR3, as DNA: TGTGCCAGCAGCCAAGATGTGGCTTCGCCTCAGCCCCAGCATTTT. As protein: CASSQDVASPQPQHF.

This clonotype was counted between two and nine times. This chain links TRBV5-5 with TRBJ2-7; 10 bases fit TRBD2. V lost 4 bases to trimming and J lost 3 bases; unmatched junction nucleotides: 7. The CDR3 contains 15 residues. CDR1 and CDR2 (germline): SGHKS, YYEKEE (reference sequence). The CDR3 sequence: CASSPVGTSDYEQYF. CDR3 DNA: TGTGCCAGCAGCCCTGTAGGGACTAGCGACTACGAGCAGTACTTC.

The CDR3 DNA follows: TGTGCCATCAGTGAGTCGTCGAGACAGGGCTACACCTTC. Protein: CAISESSRQGYTF. The genes are TRBV10-3 and TRBJ1-2, with TRBD1 as a possible D gene (5 bases). This CDR3 is built from 13 residues. Germline V gene sequence: CDR1 ENHRY, CDR2 SYGVKD. V lost 0 bases to trimming and J lost 8 bases, with 10 bases between them.

V is TRBV9 and J is TRBJ2-3, with TRBD2 matching 10 bases. This CDR3 is 16 amino acids long. The germline CDR1 and CDR2 sequences are SGDLS and YYNGEE. V lost 4 bases, J lost 4 bases, and 9 bases stayed unmatched. In DNA, the CDR3 is TGTGCCAGCAGCCCTGAACTAGCGGGAAACGCAGATACGCAGTATTTT. Translating gives CASSPELAGNADTQYF.

This clonotype was recorded a few times. The V call is TRBV20-1, the J call TRBJ1-6; possibly TRBD1 for D (5 bases). V lost 3 bases and J lost 6, with 15 bases in between. Germline values: CDR1 DFQATT, CDR2 SNEGSKA (reference sequence). This CDR3 is built from 15 residues. The CDR3 is CSARGPGGVNSPLHF. In DNA, the CDR3 is TGCAGTGCTAGGGGCCCGGGAGGGGTTAATTCACCCCTCCACTTT.

The rearrangement joins TRBV6-1 to TRBJ1-5; no firm D call. Deletions cut 6 bases from V and 7 bases from J, with 16 bases between. Germline lookup yields CDR1 MNHNS and CDR2 SASEGT. The CDR3 runs to 14 residues. The DNA for the CDR3 is TGTGCCAGCAGAGCGGGCGGCACACTCCAGCCCCAGCATTTT. It yields the protein CASRAGGTLQPQHF.

This clonotype was counted ten times or more. The rearrangement joins TRBV7-9 to TRBJ1-1, with D unresolved. V was cut by 5 bases and J by 4 bases, with 8 bases left in between. Germline V gene lookup returns CDR1 SEHNR and CDR2 FQNEAQ (reference sequence). This CDR3 is built from 12 residues. The CDR3 nucleotides read TGTGCCAGCAGCCGCGGACGCACTGAAGCTTTCTTT. This encodes CASSRGRTEAFF.

In this sample, this clonotype turned up many times. This chain uses TRBV19 with TRBJ1-2; the D is unclear. The CDR3 is made up of 14 amino acids. Germline CDR1 reads LNHDA; CDR2 reads SQIVND (reference sequence). Trimming took off 5 bases at V and 8 bases at J, with 18 bases between the two ends. CDR3 nucleotide sequence: TGTGCCAGTAGTCCGTTTCGTCCGGGGTACGGCTACACCTTC. Translating it yields CASSPFRPGYGYTF.

The chain is built from TRBV16 and TRBJ2-4, with 9 bases lining up with TRBD1. The CDR3 has 16 amino acids. Germline trimming cut 0 bases from V and 4 bases from J; bases unmatched to any gene: 4. In germline, CDR1 is KGHSY, CDR2 FQNENV. DNA for the CDR3: TGTGCCAGCAGCCAATCCCGACAGGGGGAAAAAAACATTCAGTACTTC. This codes for CASSQSRQGEKNIQYF.

This clonotype has at least ten counts. J is TRBJ2-7 and V is TRBV7-9, with 9 bases lining up with TRBD1. The junction had 6 bases not matched to a gene; V was cut back by 6 bases and J by 3 bases. Germline V gene data show CDR1 as SEHNR and CDR2 as FQNEAQ (reference sequence). The CDR3 runs 14 residues. The CDR3 nucleotides read TGTGCCAGCAGGAAAACAGGGGGCTACTACGAGCAGTACTTC. This sequence encodes CASRKTGGYYEQYF.

This clonotype was seen more than once but under ten times. The CDR3 sequence is CSASPGVDTDTQYF. CDR3 nucleotide sequence: TGCAGTGCTAGTCCGGGAGTCGATACAGATACGCAGTATTTT. The chain links TRBV20-1 to TRBJ2-3; D perhaps matches TRBD2 (6 bases). Between the trimmed V and J ends, which lost 3 bases and 3 bases, there was a span of 13 bases. CDR3 length: 14 residues. Germline V lookup: CDR1 DFQATT, CDR2 SNEGSKA (reference sequence).

This clonotype was seen many times. The chain combines TRBV19 with TRBJ2-7, with a tentative D call TRBD1 (5 bases). Trimming took 1 base from V and 3 from J, leaving 10 bases between them. The CDR3 totals 14 residues. Germline V gene lookup returns CDR1 LNHDA and CDR2 SQIVND (reference sequence). CDR3 coding DNA: TGTGCCAGTAGTATAGTTATCGACAGCTACGAGCAGTACTTC. It encodes CASSIVIDSYEQYF.

This clonotype has just one count. This chain joins TRBV20-1 and TRBJ2-3, with 8 positions matching TRBD2. Trimming at V came to 3 bases and at J to 0 bases, leaving 5 bases not matched to a gene. The CDR3 runs 15 residues. CDR1 is DFQATT, CDR2 SNEGSKA, per germline (reference sequence). The CDR3 nucleotides read TGCAGTGCTAGCAAGCGGGGGCTAAGCACAGATACGCAGTATTTT. It codes for CSASKRGLSTDTQYF.